The subject of this entry is one TCR beta chain. This sample is part of a study of blood T cell repertoires in COVID-19. Study background: Acute and convalescent COVID-19 specimens originated in the United States, Italy and Spain.

Losses at the gene ends were 3 bases for V and 5 bases for J; bases not matched to a gene: 7. The CDR3 has 15 residues. Looked up from germline, CDR1 is SGDLS and CDR2 is YYNGEE. Data came from immunoSEQ multiplex PCR; TCRdb stores just in-frame clones and leaves some out. The sample includes around 150,000 clones, around 80% seen only once; the top ten take approximately 15%. This TCR was recovered from a man between 45 and 60 years old with acute or convalescent COVID-19. Sequencing input: peripheral blood. V usage is TRBV9 and J usage is TRBJ1-1; 10 bases are shared with TRBD1. The CDR3, as DNA: TGTGCCAGCAGCGGAAGGGGGACAGGGGAAACTGAAGCTTTCTTT. Its protein product is CASSGRGTGETEAFF.